The rows below give T cell receptor beta chains drawn from one sample of a study of blood T cell repertoires in COVID-19. Libraries were prepared by immunoSEQ multiplex PCR; TCRdb keeps only in-frame clonotypes and omits some of them. This sample has about 210,000 clones, with around 86% found just once. The sequenced sample was peripheral blood. The receptors were sampled from a woman in her 70s with COVID-19, enrolled during active disease. The CDR3 runs from the conserved cysteine through the conserved F or W. A D gene is named only where the DNA matches it firmly. For some rows the clone size is stated as once, few or many, or as a class when expanded; others skip it.

clone size	V gene	J gene	D gene	CDR3 protein	CDR3 DNA
once	TRBV7-2	TRBJ1-1	.	CASSWTAGGTEAFF	TGTGCCAGCAGCTGGACCGCGGGGGGAACTGAAGCTTTCTTT
.	TRBV6-1	TRBJ2-5	.	CASSVNPGSGGQETQYF	TGTGCCAGCAGTGTTAACCCTGGTAGCGGAGGACAAGAGACCCAGTACTTC
once	TRBV5-1	TRBJ1-1	.	CASSSTPQGIGTEAFF	TGCGCCAGCAGCAGTACCCCTCAGGGAATTGGCACTGAAGCTTTCTTT
few	TRBV28	TRBJ2-7	TRBD2	CASSSTSGRRYEQYF	TGTGCCAGCAGCTCCACTAGCGGGAGGCGCTACGAGCAGTACTTC
.	TRBV5-3	TRBJ1-1	TRBD1	CARSLPRNEGAGDTEAFF	TGTGCCAGAAGCTTGCCGCGTAACGAGGGGGCTGGAGACACTGAAGCTTTCTTT
.	TRBV6-2/TRBV6-3	TRBJ2-4	.	CASSYPGINIQYF	TGTGCCAGCAGTTACCCCGGTATAAACATTCAGTACTTC
.	TRBV15	TRBJ2-7	TRBD1	CATRPQGAGYEQYF	TGTGCCACCAGGCCACAGGGGGCGGGGTACGAGCAGTACTTC
.	TRBV2	TRBJ2-5	.	CASSTGRTQETQYF	TGTGCCAGCAGTACCGGTCGGACACAAGAGACCCAGTACTTC
.	TRBV9	TRBJ2-7	.	CASSVVTGWMDYEQYF	TGTGCCAGCAGCGTAGTGACAGGTTGGATGGACTACGAGCAGTACTTC
once	TRBV29-1	TRBJ2-1	.	CSVESLRGNEQFF	TGCAGCGTTGAATCTCTAAGGGGCAATGAGCAGTTCTTC
.	TRBV6-6	TRBJ2-7	TRBD2	CASEGREVRGRYEQYF	TGTGCCAGTGAAGGGCGGGAGGTGAGGGGTCGCTACGAGCAGTACTTC
.	TRBV7-2	TRBJ1-2	.	CASSRDSQTGYTF	TGTGCCAGCAGCCGGGACTCGCAAACTGGCTACACCTTC
.	TRBV27	TRBJ2-7	TRBD2	CASRRLGLAGNYEQYF	TGTGCCAGCAGGAGATTGGGACTAGCGGGAAACTACGAGCAGTACTTC
.	TRBV7-9	TRBJ2-7	.	CASSLGGGSYEQYF	TGTGCCAGCAGCTTAGGTGGCGGGTCCTACGAGCAGTACTTC
once	TRBV6-5	TRBJ1-2	.	CASSYLQTGGVVGYTF	TGTGCCAGCAGTTACCTTCAGACAGGTGGGGTCGTTGGCTACACCTTC
.	TRBV5-1	TRBJ2-2	TRBD1	CASSFETGTAGELFF	TGCGCCAGCAGCTTCGAGACAGGGACCGCCGGGGAGCTGTTTTTT
few	TRBV2	TRBJ2-3	TRBD2	CASSPLTSGSTDTQYF	TGTGCCAGCAGTCCCCTCACTAGCGGGAGCACAGATACGCAGTATTTT
.	TRBV7-9	TRBJ2-6	.	CASRPAGLGANVLTF	TGTGCCAGCAGACCGGCGGGTCTTGGGGCCAACGTCCTGACTTTC
.	TRBV6-6	TRBJ2-2	.	CASRLNGELFF	TGTGCCAGCAGACTTAACGGGGAGCTGTTTTTT
.	TRBV4-1	TRBJ1-1	.	CASSQEGAGSAEAFF	TGCGCCAGCAGCCAAGAGGGGGCCGGGTCCGCTGAAGCTTTCTTT
once	TRBV28	TRBJ1-5	.	CASSLGGAQGSGQPQHF	TGTGCCAGCAGCCTCGGTGGGGCTCAGGGGAGCGGTCAGCCCCAGCATTTT
.	TRBV2	TRBJ2-5	TRBD1	CASKGQGVRQETQYF	TGTGCCAGCAAGGGACAGGGGGTGAGGCAAGAGACCCAGTACTTC
few	TRBV7-8	TRBJ1-1	.	CASSLFGRGNTEAFF	TGTGCCAGCAGCTTATTCGGCAGGGGAAACACTGAAGCTTTCTTT
few	TRBV9	TRBJ1-5	.	CASSARVIRGSHSNQPQHF	TGTGCCAGCAGCGCCAGAGTCATAAGGGGATCGCACAGCAATCAGCCCCAGCATTTT
.	TRBV9	TRBJ2-1	TRBD2	CASSVEGLAEYNEQFF	TGTGCCAGCAGCGTAGAGGGACTAGCGGAGTACAATGAGCAGTTCTTC
.	TRBV24-1	TRBJ1-4	TRBD1	CATRGQGDEEKLFF	TGTGCCACCAGAGGACAGGGCGATGAGGAAAAACTGTTTTTT
.	TRBV7-9	TRBJ1-3	.	CASSASAALITGNTIYF	TGTGCCAGCAGCGCGAGCGCCGCCCTTATAACTGGAAACACCATATATTTT
few	TRBV7-9	TRBJ2-1	.	CASSLAGTSRGNEQFF	TGTGCCAGCAGCTTAGCCGGGACTTCTCGAGGCAATGAGCAGTTCTTC
.	TRBV27	TRBJ1-6	.	CASSSWAVNSPLHF	TGTGCCAGCAGCTCCTGGGCCGTTAATTCACCCCTCCACTTT
.	TRBV5-1	TRBJ1-4	.	CASSLDALGAGEKLFF	TGCGCCAGCAGCTTGGACGCGTTGGGGGCAGGTGAAAAACTGTTTTTT
.	TRBV12-1	TRBJ2-2	.	CASSPLVPNTGELFF	TGTGCCAGCAGCCCCTTAGTCCCGAACACCGGGGAGCTGTTTTTT
.	TRBV7-3	TRBJ2-3	TRBD2	CASSLGGRTDTQYF	TGTGCCAGCAGCTTAGGCGGGAGAACAGATACGCAGTATTTT
.	TRBV18	TRBJ2-7	.	CASSPGYDEQYF	TGTGCCAGCTCACCGGGCTACGACGAGCAGTACTTC
.	TRBV6-1	TRBJ2-1	TRBD2	CASSESGRGNYNEQFF	TGTGCCAGCAGTGAATCCGGGAGGGGGAACTACAATGAGCAGTTCTTC
.	TRBV12-3/TRBV12-4	TRBJ1-5	.	CASSLSVMQPQHF	TGTGCCAGCAGTCTATCCGTCATGCAGCCCCAGCATTTT
.	TRBV15	TRBJ2-7	TRBD2	CATSRDRLAGAYEQYF	TGTGCCACCAGCAGAGATCGTCTAGCGGGAGCCTACGAGCAGTACTTC
few	TRBV7-2	TRBJ2-3	TRBD2	CASSFSSGVGTDTQYF	TGTGCCAGCAGCTTTAGTAGCGGGGTGGGCACAGATACGCAGTATTTT
.	TRBV9	TRBJ1-4	TRBD1	CASTRGQLNEKLFF	TGTGCCAGCACCAGGGGGCAGCTTAATGAAAAACTGTTTTTT
.	TRBV6-1	TRBJ1-6	.	CASSEAQAGIYNSPLHF	TGTGCCAGCAGTGAAGCGCAGGCGGGGATCTATAATTCACCCCTCCACTTT
.	TRBV6-5	TRBJ1-1	.	CASKLPRRAFF	TGTGCCAGCAAGTTGCCCCGGCGGGCTTTCTTT
.	TRBV5-4	TRBJ1-4	.	CASSSAPTANEKLFF	TGTGCCAGCAGTTCTGCCCCCACTGCTAATGAAAAACTGTTTTTT
.	TRBV5-4	TRBJ2-5	TRBD1	CASSSGTGFQETQYF	TGTGCCAGCAGCTCCGGGACAGGGTTCCAAGAGACCCAGTACTTC
.	TRBV3-1/TRBV3-2	TRBJ1-4	TRBD1	CASSGRDRGTNEKLFF	TGTGCCAGCAGCGGCCGGGACAGGGGAACTAATGAAAAACTGTTTTTT
.	TRBV5-4	TRBJ2-5	.	CASSLDGGSATETQYF	TGTGCCAGCAGCTTGGATGGGGGCTCGGCTACGGAGACCCAGTACTTC
few	TRBV5-6	TRBJ1-1	.	CASSLRGNLDTEAFF	TGTGCCAGCAGCTTAAGGGGGAACCTGGACACTGAAGCTTTCTTT
.	TRBV27	TRBJ1-1	TRBD1	CASSNSDRDNTEAFF	TGTGCCAGCAGTAATTCAGACAGGGACAACACTGAAGCTTTCTTT
.	TRBV30	TRBJ1-5	TRBD1	CAWSGTGTGHRQPQHF	TGTGCCTGGAGTGGGACCGGGACAGGGCATCGACAGCCCCAGCATTTT
.	TRBV2	TRBJ1-1	TRBD1	CASRGGTANTEAFF	TGTGCCAGCAGAGGCGGGACAGCGAACACTGAAGCTTTCTTT
.	TRBV15	TRBJ1-2	.	CAAKQGSNYGYTF	TGTGCCGCAAAACAGGGATCTAACTATGGCTACACCTTC
few	TRBV27	TRBJ2-7	.	CASSPDRKSSYEQYF	TGTGCCAGCAGCCCGGACAGAAAAAGCTCCTACGAGCAGTACTTC
once	TRBV5-1	TRBJ2-7	TRBD2	CASSQEAGGRYEQYF	TGCGCCAGCAGCCAGGAAGCGGGAGGTAGATACGAGCAGTACTTC
.	TRBV19	TRBJ2-7	TRBD1	CASSTPGQGSYEQYF	TGTGCCAGTAGTACCCCGGGACAGGGTTCCTACGAGCAGTACTTC
.	TRBV10-3	TRBJ1-1	.	CAISEPGIGGDAEAFF	TGTGCCATCAGTGAGCCGGGCATCGGCGGGGACGCTGAAGCTTTCTTT
.	TRBV6-6	TRBJ1-1	.	CASRSYRDTEAFF	TGTGCCAGCAGGTCCTACAGGGACACTGAAGCTTTCTTT
.	TRBV5-1	TRBJ2-7	TRBD2	CASSLGLGAYEQYF	TGCGCCAGCAGCCTGGGACTAGGTGCCTACGAGCAGTACTTC
.	TRBV6-6	TRBJ1-4	TRBD1	CASRGTGGNEKLFF	TGTGCCAGCAGGGGGACAGGGGGTAATGAAAAACTGTTTTTT
once	TRBV7-2	TRBJ2-7	.	CASSPGTRYEQYF	TGTGCCAGCAGCCCGGGGACTCGCTACGAGCAGTACTTC
few	TRBV29-1	TRBJ2-5	TRBD1	CSVRTGQETQYF	TGCAGCGTCCGGACAGGCCAAGAGACCCAGTACTTC
few	TRBV27	TRBJ2-3	TRBD1	CASSRDRVIRADTQYF	TGTGCCAGCAGCCGAGACAGGGTCATTAGGGCAGATACGCAGTATTTT